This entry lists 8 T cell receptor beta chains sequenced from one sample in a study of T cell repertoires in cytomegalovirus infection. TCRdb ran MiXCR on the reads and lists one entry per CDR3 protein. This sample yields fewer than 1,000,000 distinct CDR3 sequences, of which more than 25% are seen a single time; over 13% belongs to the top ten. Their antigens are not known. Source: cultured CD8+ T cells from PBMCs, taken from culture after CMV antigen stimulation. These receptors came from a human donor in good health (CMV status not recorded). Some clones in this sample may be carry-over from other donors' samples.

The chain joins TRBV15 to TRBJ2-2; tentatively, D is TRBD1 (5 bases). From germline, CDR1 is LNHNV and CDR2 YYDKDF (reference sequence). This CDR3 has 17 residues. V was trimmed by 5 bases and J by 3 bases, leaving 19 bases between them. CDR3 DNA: TGTGCCACCAGCGCGGCAGCCCCAGGGCGCGACACCGGGGAGCTGTTTTTT. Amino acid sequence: CATSAAAPGRDTGELFF.

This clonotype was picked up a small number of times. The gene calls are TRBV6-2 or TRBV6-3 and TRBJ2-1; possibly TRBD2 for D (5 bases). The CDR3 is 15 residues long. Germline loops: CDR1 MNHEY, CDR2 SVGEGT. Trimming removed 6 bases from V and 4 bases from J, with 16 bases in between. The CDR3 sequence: CASSLAIRGYNEQFF. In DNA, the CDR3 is TGTGCCAGCAGCTTAGCAATACGGGGTTACAATGAGCAGTTCTTC.

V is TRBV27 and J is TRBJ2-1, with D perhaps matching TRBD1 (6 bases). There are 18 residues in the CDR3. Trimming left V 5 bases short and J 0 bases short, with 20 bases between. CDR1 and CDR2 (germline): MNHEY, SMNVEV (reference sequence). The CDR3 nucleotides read TGTGCCAGCAGTCCGGTGGTCCCCCGACAGGCCTCCTACAATGAGCAGTTCTTC. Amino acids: CASSPVVPRQASYNEQFF.

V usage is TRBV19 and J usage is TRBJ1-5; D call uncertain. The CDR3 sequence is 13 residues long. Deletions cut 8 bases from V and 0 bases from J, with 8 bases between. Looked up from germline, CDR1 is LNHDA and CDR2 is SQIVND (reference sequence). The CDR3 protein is CASVGRSNQPQHF. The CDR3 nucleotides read TGTGCCAGTGTGGGTCGTAGCAATCAGCCCCAGCATTTT.

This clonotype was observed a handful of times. CDR3 nucleotide sequence: TGTGCCAGCAGCCAAGATATCAGGGGGGCTTCCTACAATGAGCAGTTCTTC. Encoded protein: CASSQDIRGASYNEQFF. This sequence joins TRBV4-2 and TRBJ2-1, with D maybe TRBD1 (7 bases). The CDR3 runs to 17 residues. Per the germline V gene, CDR1 is LGHNA and CDR2 is YNFKEQ. V dropped 0 bases and J dropped 1 base, with 13 bases sitting between them.

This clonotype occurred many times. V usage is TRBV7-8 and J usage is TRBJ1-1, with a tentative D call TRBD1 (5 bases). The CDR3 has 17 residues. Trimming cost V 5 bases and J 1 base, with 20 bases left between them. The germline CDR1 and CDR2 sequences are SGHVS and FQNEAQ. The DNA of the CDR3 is TGTGCCAGCAGCCGCGGTGGGACTCTATTAAGGAACACTGAAGCTTTCTTT. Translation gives CASSRGGTLLRNTEAFF.

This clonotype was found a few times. The CDR3 is CASRSFTSGGSHTQYF. In DNA, the CDR3 is TGTGCCAGCAGATCTTTTACTAGCGGGGGTTCTCATACGCAGTATTTT. The chain couples TRBV12-3 or TRBV12-4 to TRBJ2-3; 11 bases fit TRBD2. The CDR3 totals 16 residues. V was clipped by 6 bases and J by 7 bases; unmatched bases: 12.

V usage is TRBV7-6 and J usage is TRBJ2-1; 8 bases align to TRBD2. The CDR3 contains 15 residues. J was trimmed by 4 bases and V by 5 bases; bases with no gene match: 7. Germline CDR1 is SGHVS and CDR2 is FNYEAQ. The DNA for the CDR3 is TGTGCCAGCAGCCCTCGGGTAGCGGGGTACAATGAGCAGTTCTTC. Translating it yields CASSPRVAGYNEQFF.